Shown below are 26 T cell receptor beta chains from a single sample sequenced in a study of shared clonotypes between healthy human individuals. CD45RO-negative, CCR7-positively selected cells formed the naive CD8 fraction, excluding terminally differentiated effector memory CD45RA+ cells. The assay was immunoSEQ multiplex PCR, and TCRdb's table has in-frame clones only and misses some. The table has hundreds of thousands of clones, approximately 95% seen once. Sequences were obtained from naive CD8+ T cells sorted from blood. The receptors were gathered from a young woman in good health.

The CDR3 bases are TGTGCCAGCAGTTATTCCAGGGGTGACTACGAGCAGTACTTC. Its protein product is CASSYSRGDYEQYF. The chain links TRBV6-5 to TRBJ2-7; weak D call: TRBD1 (6 bases). Trimming cost V 3 bases and J 3 bases, with 12 bases left between them. The CDR3 totals 14 residues. The germline V gene encodes CDR1 MNHEY and CDR2 SVGAGI.

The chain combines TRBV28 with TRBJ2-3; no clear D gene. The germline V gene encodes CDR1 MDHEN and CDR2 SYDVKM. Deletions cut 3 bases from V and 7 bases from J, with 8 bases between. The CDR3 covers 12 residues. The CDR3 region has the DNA TGTGCCAGCAGTTTCCTTCCCCATACGCAGTATTTT. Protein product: CASSFLPHTQYF.

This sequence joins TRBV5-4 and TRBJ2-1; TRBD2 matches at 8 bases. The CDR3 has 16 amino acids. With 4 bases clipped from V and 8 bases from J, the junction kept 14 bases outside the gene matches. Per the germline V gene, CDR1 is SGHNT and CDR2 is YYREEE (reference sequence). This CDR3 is CASSLAAGGLSDEQFF. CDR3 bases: TGTGCCAGCAGCCTCGCGGCGGGAGGCCTCAGTGATGAGCAGTTCTTC.

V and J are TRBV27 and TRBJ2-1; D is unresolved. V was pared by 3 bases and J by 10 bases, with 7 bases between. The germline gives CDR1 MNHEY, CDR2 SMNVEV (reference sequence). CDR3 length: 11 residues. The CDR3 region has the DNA TGTGCCAGCAGTTTGGGCATGGAGCAGTTCTTC. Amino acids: CASSLGMEQFF.

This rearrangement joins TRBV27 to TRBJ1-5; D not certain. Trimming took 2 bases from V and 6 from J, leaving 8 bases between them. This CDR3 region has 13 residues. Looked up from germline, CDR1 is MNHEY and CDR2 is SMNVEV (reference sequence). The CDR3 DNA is TGTGCCAGCAGTTTAGGTCTAGGTCAGCCCCAGCATTTT. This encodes CASSLGLGQPQHF.

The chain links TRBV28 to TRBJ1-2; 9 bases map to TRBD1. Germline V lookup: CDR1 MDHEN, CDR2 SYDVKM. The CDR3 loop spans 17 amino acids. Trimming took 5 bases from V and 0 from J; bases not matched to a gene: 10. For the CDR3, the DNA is TGTGCCAGCAGTATACGGGGACAGGGCCTTACTAACTATGGCTACACCTTC. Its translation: CASSIRGQGLTNYGYTF.

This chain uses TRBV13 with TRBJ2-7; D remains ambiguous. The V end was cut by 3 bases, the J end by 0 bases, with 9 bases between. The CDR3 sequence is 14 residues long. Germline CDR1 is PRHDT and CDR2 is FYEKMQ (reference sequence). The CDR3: CASSLQVSSYEQYF. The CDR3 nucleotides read TGTGCCAGCAGCTTGCAGGTTAGCTCCTACGAGCAGTACTTC.

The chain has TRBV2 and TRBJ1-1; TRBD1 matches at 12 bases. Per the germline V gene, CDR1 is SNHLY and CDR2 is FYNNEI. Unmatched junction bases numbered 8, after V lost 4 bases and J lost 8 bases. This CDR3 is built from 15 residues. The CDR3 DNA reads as TGTGCCAGCAGTGGGGTTGGGACAGGGGGCACGGAAGCTTTCTTT. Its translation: CASSGVGTGGTEAFF.

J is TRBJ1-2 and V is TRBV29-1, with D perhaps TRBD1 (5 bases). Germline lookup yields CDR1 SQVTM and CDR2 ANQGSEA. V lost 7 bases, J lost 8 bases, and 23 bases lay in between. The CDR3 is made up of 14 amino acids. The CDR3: CSAPRDEDNGGYTF. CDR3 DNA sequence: TGCAGCGCCCCAAGGGACGAGGATAACGGGGGCTACACCTTC.

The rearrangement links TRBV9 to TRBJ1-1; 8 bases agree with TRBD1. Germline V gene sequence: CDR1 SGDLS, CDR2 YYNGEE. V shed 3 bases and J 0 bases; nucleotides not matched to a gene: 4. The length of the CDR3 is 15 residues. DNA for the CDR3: TGTGCCAGCAGCGCCGGGACAGGATTGAACACTGAAGCTTTCTTT. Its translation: CASSAGTGLNTEAFF.

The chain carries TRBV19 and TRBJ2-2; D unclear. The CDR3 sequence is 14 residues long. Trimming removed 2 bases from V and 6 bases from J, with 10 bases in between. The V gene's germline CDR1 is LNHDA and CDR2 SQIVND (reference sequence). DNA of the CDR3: TGTGCCAGTAGTATACCCGGGTGGCCCGGGGAGCTGTTTTTT. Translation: CASSIPGWPGELFF.

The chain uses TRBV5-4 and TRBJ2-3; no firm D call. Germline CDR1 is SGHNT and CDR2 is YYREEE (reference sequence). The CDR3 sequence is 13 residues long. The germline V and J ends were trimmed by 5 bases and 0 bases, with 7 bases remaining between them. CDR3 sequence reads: CASRPSSTDTQYF. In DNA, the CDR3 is TGTGCCAGCAGACCCTCTAGCACAGATACGCAGTATTTT.

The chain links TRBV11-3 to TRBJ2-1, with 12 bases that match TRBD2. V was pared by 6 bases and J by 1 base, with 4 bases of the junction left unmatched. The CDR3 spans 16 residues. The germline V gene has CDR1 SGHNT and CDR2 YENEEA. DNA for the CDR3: TGTGCCAGCAGTTCTAGCGGGGGGGGATCCTACAATGAGCAGTTCTTC. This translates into CASSSSGGGSYNEQFF.

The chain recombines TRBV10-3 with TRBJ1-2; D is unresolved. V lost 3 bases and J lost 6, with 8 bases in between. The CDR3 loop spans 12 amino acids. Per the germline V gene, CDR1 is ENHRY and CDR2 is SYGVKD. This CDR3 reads CAISDRENGYTF. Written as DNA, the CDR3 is TGTGCCATCAGTGATCGGGAAAATGGCTACACCTTC.

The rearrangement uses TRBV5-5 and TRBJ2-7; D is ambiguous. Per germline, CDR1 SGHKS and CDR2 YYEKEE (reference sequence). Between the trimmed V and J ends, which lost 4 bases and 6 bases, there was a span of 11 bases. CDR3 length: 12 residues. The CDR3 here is CASSLGRLEQYF. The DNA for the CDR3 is TGTGCCAGCAGCCTAGGACGGCTCGAGCAGTACTTC. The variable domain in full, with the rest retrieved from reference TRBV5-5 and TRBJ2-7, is DAGVTQSPTHLIKTRGQQVTLRCSPISGHKSVSWYQQVLGQGPQFIFQYYEKEERGRGNFPDRFSARQFPNYSSELNVNALLLGDSALYLCASSLGRLEQYFGPGTRLTVT.

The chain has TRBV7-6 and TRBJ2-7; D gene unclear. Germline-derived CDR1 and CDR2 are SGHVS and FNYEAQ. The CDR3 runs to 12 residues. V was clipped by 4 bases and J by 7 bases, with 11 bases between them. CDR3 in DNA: TGTGCCAGCAGCTATATCTCCAGGGAGCAGTACTTC. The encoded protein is CASSYISREQYF. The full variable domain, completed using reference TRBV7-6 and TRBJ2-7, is GAGVSQSPRYKVTKRGQDVALRCDPISGHVSLYWYRQALGQGPEFLTYFNYEAQQDKSGLPNDRFSAERPEGSISTLTIQRTEQRDSAMYRCASSYISREQYFGPGTRLTVT.

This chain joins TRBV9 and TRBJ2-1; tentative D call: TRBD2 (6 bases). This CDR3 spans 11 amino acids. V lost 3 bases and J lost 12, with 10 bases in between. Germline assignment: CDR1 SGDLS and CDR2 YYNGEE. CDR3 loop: CASSGVGRQFF. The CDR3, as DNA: TGTGCCAGCAGCGGGGTCGGGAGGCAGTTCTTC. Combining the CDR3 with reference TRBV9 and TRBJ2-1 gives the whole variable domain DSGVTQTPKHLITATGQRVTLRCSPRSGDLSVYWYQQSLDQGLQFLIQYYNGEERAKGNILERFSAQQFPDLHSELNLSSLELGDSALYFCASSGVGRQFFGPGTRLTVL.

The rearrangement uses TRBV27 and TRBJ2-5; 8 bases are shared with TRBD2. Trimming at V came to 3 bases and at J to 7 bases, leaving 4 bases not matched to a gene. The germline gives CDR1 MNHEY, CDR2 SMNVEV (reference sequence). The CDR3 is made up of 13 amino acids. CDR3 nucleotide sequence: TGTGCCAGCAGTTTTTCCGGGAGGGGGACCCAGTACTTC. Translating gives CASSFSGRGTQYF.

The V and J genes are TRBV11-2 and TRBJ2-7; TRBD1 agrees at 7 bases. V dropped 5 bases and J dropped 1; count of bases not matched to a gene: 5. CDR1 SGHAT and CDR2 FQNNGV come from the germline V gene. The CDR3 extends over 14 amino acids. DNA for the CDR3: TGTGCCAGCAGCCCGAGGACAGGATCCTACGAGCAGTACTTC. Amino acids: CASSPRTGSYEQYF.

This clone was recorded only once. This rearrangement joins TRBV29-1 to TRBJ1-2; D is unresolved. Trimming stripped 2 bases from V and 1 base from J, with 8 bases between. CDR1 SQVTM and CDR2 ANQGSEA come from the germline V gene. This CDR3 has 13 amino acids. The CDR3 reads CSVERPYNYGYTF. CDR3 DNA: TGCAGCGTTGAAAGACCTTATAACTATGGCTACACCTTC.

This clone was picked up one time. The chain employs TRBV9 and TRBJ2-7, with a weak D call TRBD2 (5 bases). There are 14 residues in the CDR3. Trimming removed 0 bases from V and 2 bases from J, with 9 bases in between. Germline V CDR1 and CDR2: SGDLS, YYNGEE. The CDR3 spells CASSVGRTPYEQYF. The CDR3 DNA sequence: TGTGCCAGCAGCGTAGGGAGGACCCCCTACGAGCAGTACTTC.

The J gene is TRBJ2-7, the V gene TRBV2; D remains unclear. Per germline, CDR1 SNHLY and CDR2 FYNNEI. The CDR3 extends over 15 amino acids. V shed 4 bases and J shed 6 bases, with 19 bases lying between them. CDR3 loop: CASSVPLARSGEQYF. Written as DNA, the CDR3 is TGTGCCAGCAGTGTCCCGCTGGCTAGATCGGGCGAGCAGTACTTC.

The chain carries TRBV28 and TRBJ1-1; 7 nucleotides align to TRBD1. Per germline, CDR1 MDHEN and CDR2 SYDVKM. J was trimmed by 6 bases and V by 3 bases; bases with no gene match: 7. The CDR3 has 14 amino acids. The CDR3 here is CASSFPSGTAEAFF. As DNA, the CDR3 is TGTGCCAGCAGTTTCCCCTCCGGGACAGCTGAAGCTTTCTTT.

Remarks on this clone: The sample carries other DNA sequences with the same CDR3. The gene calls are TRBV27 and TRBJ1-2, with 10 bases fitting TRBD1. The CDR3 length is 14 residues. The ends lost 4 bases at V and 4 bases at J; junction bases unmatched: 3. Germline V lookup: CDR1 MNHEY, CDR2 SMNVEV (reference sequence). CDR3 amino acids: CASSSGQGLYGYTF. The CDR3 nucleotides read TGTGCCAGCAGTTCGGGACAGGGGCTCTATGGCTACACCTTC.

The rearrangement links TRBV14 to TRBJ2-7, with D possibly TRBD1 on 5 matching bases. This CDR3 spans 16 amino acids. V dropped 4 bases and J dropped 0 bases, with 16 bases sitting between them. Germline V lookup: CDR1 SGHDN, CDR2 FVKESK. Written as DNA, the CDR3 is TGTGCCAGCAGCCTGACAGCAGATATTAGCTCCTACGAGCAGTACTTC. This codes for CASSLTADISSYEQYF.

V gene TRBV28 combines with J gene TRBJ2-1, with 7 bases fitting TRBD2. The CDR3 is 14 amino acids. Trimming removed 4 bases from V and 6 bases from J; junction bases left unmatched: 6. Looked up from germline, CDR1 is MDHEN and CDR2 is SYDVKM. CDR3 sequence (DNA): TGTGCCAGCAGTTGGCGGGAGAACGTCAATGAGCAGTTCTTC. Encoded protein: CASSWRENVNEQFF. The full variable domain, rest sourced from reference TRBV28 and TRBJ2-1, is DVKVTQSSRYLVKRTGEKVFLECVQDMDHENMFWYRQDPGLGLRLIYFSYDVKMKEKGDIPEGYSVSREKKERFSLILESASTNQTSMYLCASSWRENVNEQFFGPGTRLTVL.